The 4 T cell receptor beta chains below were found in one sample sequenced in a study of T cell responses to AZD1222 COVID-19 vaccine (dated by TCRdb to 2020 to 2023). Receptor amplification or capture employed the immunoSEQ multiplex PCR assay. This is the immuneACCESS table as TCRdb keeps it, with only in-frame sequences that have V and J called. A part of the clones is gone; compared with another copy, unresolved V genes explain less than half, and the rest is unexplained. This sample lists over 70,000 clones; 89% were detected once. The top ten hold 7.5% to 10% of the sample. Read against the paper, the sample's time point label means: about 28 days (+/-7) after the second vaccine dose. The starting material was peripheral blood, obtained 28 days after the second AZD1222 dose. These receptors were taken from an adult who received the AZD1222 COVID-19 vaccine.

This sequence joins TRBV29-1 and TRBJ1-1, with 9 bases identical to TRBD1. The CDR3 sequence is 13 residues long. V trimming: 6 bases; J trimming: 4 bases; junction bases outside the gene matches: 6. CDR1 SQVTM and CDR2 ANQGSEA come from the germline V gene. CDR3 region: CSVVRQGGTEAFF. The CDR3 region has the DNA TGCAGCGTCGTCCGACAGGGGGGCACTGAAGCTTTCTTT.

The V gene is TRBV24-1, the J gene TRBJ2-1; TRBD2 matches at 13 bases. V dropped 3 bases and J dropped 6; count of bases not matched to a gene: 10. Germline V gives CDR1 KGHDR, CDR2 SFDVKD. This CDR3 region has 18 residues. The CDR3 DNA reads as TGTGCCACCAGTGATCTCCGGACTAGCGGGAGTCTCATCAATGAGCAGTTCTTC. Protein sequence: CATSDLRTSGSLINEQFF.

V and J are TRBV5-1 and TRBJ2-7, with D perhaps assigned TRBD1 or TRBD2 (6 bases each). CDR1 and CDR2 (germline): SGHRS, YFSETQ. CDR3 size: 14 residues. V lost 4 bases and J lost 5, with 16 bases in between. This chain's CDR3 is CASSLARGFHEQYF. The CDR3 DNA is TGCGCCAGCAGCCTAGCGAGGGGGTTCCACGAGCAGTACTTC.

Written as DNA, the CDR3 is TGTGCCAGCAGCTTAGGGGGACAGGGGTGGTTTGGAAACACCATATATTTT. Translation: CASSLGGQGWFGNTIYF. The chain employs TRBV7-2 and TRBJ1-3; 10 nucleotides align to TRBD1. CDR3 length: 17 residues. V gave up 1 base and J gave up 3 bases; unmatched junction bases: 6. Germline CDR1 reads SGHTA; CDR2 reads FQGNSA.